A single sample gave rise to the 22 T cell receptor beta chains below, sequenced in a study of blood T cell repertoires in COVID-19. Generated by immunoSEQ multiplex PCR, the TCRdb table keeps only in-frame clones and is missing some. The sample records approximately 100,000 clones, 70% to 90% being singletons. The sample comprised peripheral blood. All receptors derive from a human donor in a cohort sampled during active COVID-19.

The chain is built from TRBV28 and TRBJ2-3, with a weak D call TRBD2 (5 bases). The V gene's germline CDR1 is MDHEN and CDR2 SYDVKM. The V end lost 2 bases, the J end lost 4 bases, and 7 bases lay between the germline ends. The CDR3 is 13 amino acids. The CDR3 DNA is TGTGCCAGCAGTTTAATCGGGGCAGATACGCAGTATTTT. Residues: CASSLIGADTQYF.

The V gene is TRBV5-1, the J gene TRBJ2-6; D is undetermined. The CDR3 extends over 15 amino acids. The germline gives CDR1 SGHRS, CDR2 YFSETQ. The V and J ends lost 1 base and 0 bases respectively, with 5 bases between them. DNA of the CDR3: TGCGCCAGCAGCTTGACGAGCTCTGGGGCCAACGTCCTGACTTTC. Its protein product is CASSLTSSGANVLTF.

The chain links TRBV5-1 to TRBJ2-5; TRBD2 matches at 8 bases. The V gene end was trimmed by 2 bases and the J gene end by 1 base; junction bases not matched to a gene: 1. Germline CDR1 reads SGHRS; CDR2 reads YFSETQ. The CDR3 length is 14 residues. The CDR3 region is CASSFGGAQETQYF. CDR3 sequence (DNA): TGCGCCAGCAGCTTCGGGGGGGCCCAAGAGACCCAGTACTTC.

This rearrangement joins TRBV7-3 to TRBJ2-6; D is possibly TRBD2 (6 bases). Germline-derived CDR1 and CDR2 are SGHTA and FQGTGA. CDR3 size: 16 residues. The V end lost 7 bases, the J end lost 0 bases, and 13 bases lay between the germline ends. The DNA for the CDR3 is TGTGCCAGCACTCAAGCGGGTAGCTCTGGGGCCAACGTCCTGACTTTC. It is translated as CASTQAGSSGANVLTF. The full variable domain, completed using reference TRBV7-3 and TRBJ2-6, is GAGVSQTPSNKVTEKGKYVELRCDPISGHTALYWYRQSLGQGPEFLIYFQGTGAADDSGLPNDRFFAVRPEGSVSTLKIQRTERGDSAVYLCASTQAGSSGANVLTFGAGSRLTVL.

In this sample, this clone turned up once. The rearrangement uses TRBV6-5 and TRBJ1-5, with TRBD1 matching 7 bases. V shed 5 bases and J 0 bases; nucleotides not matched to a gene: 4. The germline V gene encodes CDR1 MNHEY and CDR2 SVGAGI. This CDR3 contains 15 residues. CDR3 protein: CASSKQGRSNQPQHF. The CDR3 nucleotides are TGTGCCAGCAGTAAACAGGGGCGTAGCAATCAGCCCCAGCATTTT.

The rearrangement links TRBV5-4 to TRBJ2-3, with 8 bases lining up with TRBD2. CDR1 is SGHNT and CDR2 is YYREEE in the germline V gene (reference sequence). V gave up 4 bases and J gave up 0 bases; unmatched junction bases: 7. The CDR3 runs 16 residues. The chain's CDR3 is CASSPGGGYSTDTQYF. The CDR3 bases are TGTGCCAGCAGCCCGGGCGGGGGGTATAGCACAGATACGCAGTATTTT.

V gene TRBV28 combines with J gene TRBJ1-1; no clear D. Per germline, CDR1 MDHEN and CDR2 SYDVKM. The CDR3 is 12 amino acids. Trimming removed 3 bases at V and 8 bases at J, with 10 bases between. Here the CDR3 DNA reads TGTGCCAGCAGTTTCGGGATCGGGGAAGCTTTCTTT. As protein: CASSFGIGEAFF.

This clone was seen once. The chain joins TRBV7-2 to TRBJ2-3; perhaps TRBD2 as D (6 bases). The length of the CDR3 is 14 residues. Deletions cut 5 bases from V and 7 bases from J, with 16 bases between. Per the germline V gene, CDR1 is SGHTA and CDR2 is FQGNSA. The CDR3 DNA reads TGTGCCAGCAGCGAAAATAGCGGAGTAAATACGCAGTATTTT. Translation: CASSENSGVNTQYF.

CDR3 nucleotide sequence: TGTGCCAGCTCACCACCGTGGGACAGGCCAGAAGGTTCACCCCTCCACTTT. Translation gives CASSPPWDRPEGSPLHF. The chain combines TRBV18 with TRBJ1-6; the match to TRBD1 covers 8 bases. V gave up 0 bases and J gave up 9 bases; unmatched junction bases: 10. The CDR3 contains 17 residues. CDR1 is KGHSH and CDR2 is LQKENI in the germline V gene.

The chain recombines TRBV7-2 with TRBJ1-1, with 8 bases fitting TRBD1. V lost 5 bases and J lost 1; bases outside the gene matches: 9. There are 16 residues in the CDR3. The germline gives CDR1 SGHTA, CDR2 FQGNSA. CDR3 protein: CASSPTGGLQNTEAFF. DNA of the CDR3: TGTGCCAGCAGCCCAACAGGGGGTCTACAGAACACTGAAGCTTTCTTT.

The chain links TRBV19 to TRBJ2-1, with 12 positions matching TRBD2. V lost 6 bases and J lost 4; bases outside the gene matches: 13. The CDR3 totals 18 residues. The V gene's germline CDR1 is LNHDA and CDR2 SQIVND (reference sequence). CDR3 amino acids: CASSPPPLAGGKYNEQFF. The CDR3 nucleotides read TGTGCCAGTAGCCCCCCCCCTCTAGCGGGAGGGAAGTACAATGAGCAGTTCTTC.

The CDR3 nucleotides read TGTGCCAGCAGCTTCCCGGGGGGAGGGGGTGCCTACGAGCAGTACTTC. It encodes CASSFPGGGGAYEQYF. J is TRBJ2-7 and V is TRBV7-2; tentatively, D is TRBD2 (7 bases). V was pared by 3 bases and J by 2 bases, with 17 bases between. CDR1 SGHTA and CDR2 FQGNSA come from the germline V gene. There are 16 residues in the CDR3.

This clone was picked up a small number of times. This chain connects TRBV13 to TRBJ1-1; D unresolved. Trimming stripped 3 bases from V and 3 bases from J, with 11 bases between. The CDR3 contains 14 residues. Germline-derived CDR1 and CDR2 are PRHDT and FYEKMQ (reference sequence). CDR3 in amino acids: CASSFWSGDTEAFF. Here the CDR3 DNA reads TGTGCCAGCAGCTTTTGGAGCGGGGACACTGAAGCTTTCTTT.

This sequence joins TRBV6-2 or TRBV6-3 and TRBJ2-3; TRBD2 matches 9 bases. The junction had 9 bases not matched to a gene; V was cut back by 6 bases and J by 2 bases. This CDR3 spans 16 amino acids. Germline V gene sequence: CDR1 MNHEY, CDR2 SVGEGT. The CDR3 sequence: CASSSRLAETTDTQYF. DNA of the CDR3: TGTGCCAGCAGCTCCCGACTAGCGGAAACCACAGATACGCAGTATTTT.

The chain couples TRBV27 to TRBJ2-7, with D perhaps TRBD2 (5 bases). Germline CDR1 is MNHEY and CDR2 is SMNVEV (reference sequence). The CDR3 is 13 amino acids. The germline V and J ends were trimmed by 5 bases and 0 bases, with 8 bases remaining between them. The CDR3 is CASSRGRSYEQYF. The CDR3 DNA reads TGTGCCAGCAGTCGCGGGCGCTCCTACGAGCAGTACTTC.

A few counts support this clone. The genes are TRBV18 and TRBJ1-2; 10 bases agree with TRBD1. Germline V gene data show CDR1 as KGHSH and CDR2 as LQKENI. The J segment lost 5 bases and the V segment lost 4 bases, leaving 7 bases of the junction unmatched. This CDR3 region has 15 residues. The CDR3 DNA sequence: TGTGCCAGCTCACGACAGGGGGCTTTTTGGTATGGCTACACCTTC. It codes for CASSRQGAFWYGYTF.

Only one count was recorded for this clone. The chain couples TRBV28 to TRBJ2-3; a weak D match, TRBD1 (5 bases). Trimming shortened V by 4 bases and J by 5 bases, and 10 bases separated the two germline ends. The CDR3 sequence is 13 residues long. Germline V CDR1 and CDR2: MDHEN, SYDVKM. The CDR3 bases are TGTGCCAGCAGTTCCTTAGACAGAGATACGCAGTATTTT. It translates to CASSSLDRDTQYF.

This rearrangement joins TRBV29-1 to TRBJ2-5; 12 bases are a match to TRBD2. Germline CDR1 and CDR2: SQVTM and ANQGSEA. Trimming at V came to 0 bases and at J to 5 bases, leaving 7 bases not matched to a gene. CDR3 length equals 16 residues. For the CDR3, the DNA is TGCAGCGTTGAAGATCCTAGCGGGGGGGCCGTTGAGACCCAGTACTTC. It encodes CSVEDPSGGAVETQYF.

The chain recombines TRBV6-4 with TRBJ2-3, with 9 bases lining up with TRBD2. Trimming took 0 bases from V and 5 from J; bases not matched to a gene: 9. Germline lookup yields CDR1 MRHNA and CDR2 SNTAGT. The length of the CDR3 is 17 residues. The CDR3 sequence: CASSDSIQRGAIDTQYF. In nucleotides, the CDR3 is TGTGCCAGCAGTGACTCGATCCAGCGGGGGGCAATAGATACGCAGTATTTT.

The rearrangement uses TRBV2 and TRBJ1-4; D is unclear. This CDR3 is 11 amino acids long. Germline V CDR1 and CDR2: SNHLY, FYNNEI. V was pared by 5 bases and J by 10 bases, with 8 bases between. The CDR3 nucleotides read TGTGCCAGCAGTCGGAGTGGAAAACTGTTTTTT. It specifies CASSRSGKLFF.

The chain couples TRBV6-5 to TRBJ2-3, with 9 bases aligning to TRBD2. The junction had 7 bases not matched to a gene; V was cut back by 6 bases and J by 3 bases. Germline CDR1 reads MNHEY; CDR2 reads SVGAGI. The CDR3 sequence is 15 residues long. DNA for the CDR3: TGTGCCAGCAGCTCCAGAGCGGGAGGAACAGATACGCAGTATTTT. Its protein is CASSSRAGGTDTQYF.

This rearrangement joins TRBV7-9 to TRBJ2-5; maybe TRBD1 (5 bases). Germline assignment: CDR1 SEHNR and CDR2 FQNEAQ (reference sequence). V lost 3 bases to trimming and J lost 5 bases, with 22 bases between them. The CDR3 sequence is 17 residues long. The CDR3 DNA reads TGTGCCAGCAGCTTCCCCGGAGCAGGGCCCTCCCAGGAGACCCAGTACTTC. The encoded protein is CASSFPGAGPSQETQYF.